These 11 T cell receptor beta chains originate from one sample sequenced in a study of molecular identifiers for immune sequencing clone quantification. TCRdb re-derived calls from the PCR reads in MiXCR, one entry per CDR3 protein. The profile covers some 680,000 distinct CDR3 sequences, with around 25% appearing a single time and about 0.73% taken by the ten largest. Sequencing input: naive CD8+ T cells from blood, with Jurkat cell RNA spiked in. Subset noted: FACS-sorted CD8+CD4-CCR7+CD45RA+ naive T cells. The receptors stem from a human donor in good health. Some libraries in this study had Jurkat cell RNA spiked in.

This clonotype was recorded once. A much more abundant neighbour one base away suggests this may be a read error. The genes are TRBV5-1 and TRBJ2-3, with 7 bases fitting TRBD2. The germline V gene encodes CDR1 SGHRS and CDR2 YFSETQ. This CDR3 spans 15 amino acids. CDR3 sequence reads: CAGSLGLYDTDTQYF. Here the CDR3 DNA reads TGCGCCGGCAGCTTGGGACTATATGACACAGATACGCAGTATTTT.

This clonotype was seen many times. This chain uses TRBV20-1 with TRBJ2-5; D gene unclear. The CDR3 is 12 amino acids. With 6 bases removed from V and 0 bases from J, the gap between germline ends came to 8 bases. Germline assignment: CDR1 DFQATT and CDR2 SNEGSKA (reference sequence). CDR3 region: CSAPKYQETQYF. DNA of the CDR3: TGCAGTGCCCCGAAGTACCAAGAGACCCAGTACTTC.

V gene TRBV12-5 combines with J gene TRBJ2-1, with TRBD1 matching 9 bases. After removal of 5 bases from V and 9 bases from J, the junction contained 17 bases not matched to a gene. Germline values: CDR1 LGHNT, CDR2 FRNRAP. This CDR3 spans 17 amino acids. CDR3 region: CASGSQTGGVRDGEQFF. CDR3 nucleotide sequence: TGTGCTAGTGGTAGCCAAACAGGGGGCGTTAGGGACGGTGAGCAGTTCTTC. The full variable domain, in which reference TRBV12-5 and TRBJ2-1 provide the parts outside the CDR3, is DARVTQTPRHKVTEMGQEVTMRCQPILGHNTVFWYRQTMMQGLELLAYFRNRAPLDDSGMPKDRFSAEMPDATLATLKIQPSEPRDSAVYFCASGSQTGGVRDGEQFFGPGTRLTVL.

The V call is TRBV20-1, the J call TRBJ2-7; TRBD2 agrees at 7 bases. Germline V CDR1 and CDR2: DFQATT, SNEGSKA (reference sequence). V was clipped by 5 bases and J by 3 bases; unmatched bases: 10. CDR3 length: 14 amino acids. CDR3 residues: CSALPGGGGYEQYF. In nucleotides, the CDR3 is TGCAGTGCTCTTCCCGGCGGGGGTGGCTACGAGCAGTACTTC.

In this sample, this clonotype turned up many times. The gene calls are TRBV9 and TRBJ2-5, with a tentative D call TRBD2 (5 bases). Trimming removed 2 bases at V and 0 bases at J, with 11 bases between. Germline loops: CDR1 SGDLS, CDR2 YYNGEE. The CDR3 is made up of 15 amino acids. The CDR3 DNA reads TGTGCCAGCAGCGTCGCCTCACTAGACCAAGAGACCCAGTACTTC. This sequence encodes CASSVASLDQETQYF. The variable domain in full, with the rest retrieved from reference TRBV9 and TRBJ2-5, is DSGVTQTPKHLITATGQRVTLRCSPRSGDLSVYWYQQSLDQGLQFLIQYYNGEERAKGNILERFSAQQFPDLHSELNLSSLELGDSALYFCASSVASLDQETQYFGPGTRLLVL.

This clonotype showed up many times. The chain links TRBV24-1 to TRBJ2-3, with 8 positions matching TRBD1. Per the germline V gene, CDR1 is KGHDR and CDR2 is SFDVKD. The CDR3 sequence is 15 residues long. Trimming removed 2 bases from V and 4 bases from J; junction bases left unmatched: 4. CDR3 protein: CATSDYLDRADTQYF. Here the CDR3 DNA reads TGTGCCACCAGTGATTACCTGGACAGGGCAGATACGCAGTATTTT.

This clonotype occurred a few times. The chain has TRBV4-3 and TRBJ1-3; D call uncertain. Germline lookup yields CDR1 LGHNA and CDR2 YSLEER. V gave up 5 bases and J gave up 0 bases, with 11 bases separating them. This CDR3 is 15 amino acids long. CDR3 sequence reads: CASSADTNSGNTIYF. In DNA form, the CDR3 reads TGCGCCAGCAGCGCAGACACAAACTCTGGAAACACCATATATTTT.

Details on this clonotype: Given a much more abundant clone one base away, this may be a read error. The missing conserved phenylalanine or tryptophan at the end of this CDR3 makes a read error likely. The rearrangement uses TRBV27 and TRBJ1-4; D unresolved. The germline V gene encodes CDR1 MNHEY and CDR2 SMNVEV (reference sequence). V dropped 1 base and J dropped 7 bases, with 13 bases sitting between them. CDR3 length: 15 residues. The CDR3 DNA sequence: TGTGCCAGCAGTTTATTGGCTAAACGAGGTGAAAAACTGTTTATT. This encodes CASSLLAKRGEKLFI.

This clonotype came up many times. The rearrangement joins TRBV28 to TRBJ2-5; the match to TRBD1 covers 7 bases. The CDR3 is made up of 16 amino acids. Germline-derived CDR1 and CDR2 are MDHEN and SYDVKM. V shed 6 bases and J 2 bases; nucleotides not matched to a gene: 12. This CDR3 reads CASRLLKPGQQETQYF. The DNA for the CDR3 is TGTGCCAGCAGATTACTCAAGCCGGGACAGCAAGAGACCCAGTACTTC.

The chain recombines TRBV5-6 with TRBJ2-7; D uncertain. V lost 0 bases, J lost 2 bases, and 9 bases lay in between. The germline CDR1 and CDR2 sequences are SGHDT and YYEEEE. This CDR3 region has 14 residues. The CDR3 is CASSLVRAAYEQYF. CDR3 in DNA: TGTGCCAGCAGCTTGGTCCGCGCGGCCTACGAGCAGTACTTC.

V and J are TRBV7-9 and TRBJ2-1, with 7 bases identical to TRBD1. Trimming at V came to 3 bases and at J to 7 bases, leaving 6 bases not matched to a gene. The CDR3 sequence is 14 residues long. Germline V CDR1 and CDR2: SEHNR, FQNEAQ (reference sequence). Written as DNA, the CDR3 is TGTGCCAGCAGCTTGACAGGGCAGAATAATGAGCAGTTCTTC. Translation: CASSLTGQNNEQFF.